These 21 T cell receptor beta chains came from one sample sequenced in a study of cytomegalovirus exposure and HLA in healthy donors. Both 60 Vbeta primers and 13 Jbeta primers went into the PCR. The assay was immunoSEQ multiplex PCR, and TCRdb's table has in-frame clones only and misses some. The table has fewer than 200,000 clones, 65% to 85% seen once. The sequencing input was PBMCs. The receptor source for this set is a young woman in good health and CMV-seronegative.

This clone was observed a few times. The rearrangement links TRBV27 to TRBJ1-6; D gene unclear. This CDR3 region has 12 residues. Germline V gene data show CDR1 as MNHEY and CDR2 as SMNVEV (reference sequence). V lost 3 bases and J lost 11, with 8 bases in between. CDR3 bases: TGTGCCAGCAGTTTTCGAGGTGCACCCCTCCACTTT. Its protein is CASSFRGAPLHF.

The chain links TRBV5-4 to TRBJ1-2; perhaps TRBD1 as D (6 bases). In germline, CDR1 is SGHNT, CDR2 YYREEE (reference sequence). The CDR3 is 15 amino acids. V was shortened by 4 bases and J by 4 bases, with 17 bases between the two germline ends. CDR3 in amino acids: CASSPKGQGVYGYTF. In DNA form, the CDR3 reads TGTGCCAGCAGCCCCAAGGGACAAGGAGTCTATGGCTACACCTTC.

This clone was observed a single time. CDR3 region: CASSPLGGTGELFF. CDR3 nucleotide sequence: TGTGCCAGCAGCCCACTAGGGGGCACAGGGGAGCTGTTTTTT. The chain carries TRBV5-4 and TRBJ2-2, with 7 bases fitting TRBD1. This CDR3 is 14 amino acids long. V lost 4 bases and J lost 8; bases outside the gene matches: 8. Germline V gene sequence: CDR1 SGHNT, CDR2 YYREEE (reference sequence).

This clone was found a few times. The rearrangement links TRBV29-1 to TRBJ2-1; D not resolved. Per germline, CDR1 SQVTM and CDR2 ANQGSEA. Trimming stripped 4 bases from V and 8 bases from J, with 12 bases between. This CDR3 contains 12 residues. In nucleotides, the CDR3 is TGCAGCGTTGTTCCGAGCGCCCATGAGCAGTTCTTC. It specifies CSVVPSAHEQFF.

This clone was detected only once. V and J are TRBV5-6 and TRBJ2-2; D is possibly TRBD2 (5 bases). V was shortened by 4 bases and J by 6 bases, with 13 bases between the two germline ends. The CDR3 covers 14 residues. Germline CDR1 and CDR2: SGHDT and YYEEEE. The CDR3: CASSHLAGSGELFF. In DNA form, the CDR3 reads TGTGCCAGCAGCCATCTTGCGGGTTCCGGGGAGCTGTTTTTT.

The chain employs TRBV28 and TRBJ1-6; possibly TRBD1 for D (5 bases). Trimming removed 3 bases at V and 0 bases at J, with 9 bases between. Germline V lookup: CDR1 MDHEN, CDR2 SYDVKM. CDR3 length: 16 amino acids. The CDR3 bases are TGTGCCAGCAGTTTCTCCAGGGACTCCTATAATTCACCCCTCCACTTT. It codes for CASSFSRDSYNSPLHF.

CDR3 region: CASIQGQGRMNTEAFF. The CDR3 DNA is TGTGCCAGTATACAAGGACAGGGGCGCATGAACACTGAAGCTTTCTTT. The chain is built from TRBV19 and TRBJ1-1; the match to TRBD1 covers 9 bases. Losses at the gene ends were 7 bases for V and 0 bases for J; bases not matched to a gene: 9. The CDR3 loop spans 16 amino acids. CDR1 LNHDA and CDR2 SQIVND come from the germline V gene (reference sequence). The full variable domain, in which reference TRBV19 and TRBJ1-1 provide the parts outside the CDR3, is DGGITQSPKYLFRKEGQNVTLSCEQNLNHDAMYWYRQDPGQGLRLIYYSQIVNDFQKGDIAEGYSVSREKKESFPLTVTSAQKNPTAFYLCASIQGQGRMNTEAFFGQGTRLTVV.

The chain employs TRBV19 and TRBJ2-1, with 8 bases identical to TRBD2. The V segment lost 8 bases and the J segment 6 bases; nucleotides outside the gene matches: 3. The CDR3 runs to 12 residues. The germline V gene encodes CDR1 LNHDA and CDR2 SQIVND (reference sequence). Written as DNA, the CDR3 is TGTGCCAGTCGAGGACTAGCCAATGAGCAGTTCTTC. Residues: CASRGLANEQFF.

DNA for the CDR3: TGCGCCAGCAGCTCAGGACTAGCGGGAGACGAGACCCAGTACTTC. Its protein is CASSSGLAGDETQYF. The J gene is TRBJ2-5, the V gene TRBV5-1, with 13 bases aligning to TRBD2. Germline CDR1 is SGHRS and CDR2 is YFSETQ. This CDR3 is built from 15 residues. Trimming cost V 3 bases and J 5 bases; bases outside gene matches: 4.

The rearrangement uses TRBV28 and TRBJ2-1, with 7 bases matching TRBD1. Per germline, CDR1 MDHEN and CDR2 SYDVKM. V lost 4 bases, J lost 11 bases, and 8 bases stayed unmatched. CDR3 size: 13 residues. The CDR3: CASSWGEQGQQFF. The CDR3 region has the DNA TGTGCCAGCAGTTGGGGAGAACAGGGGCAGCAGTTCTTC. Together with reference TRBV28 and TRBJ2-1, the CDR3 gives the full variable domain: DVKVTQSSRYLVKRTGEKVFLECVQDMDHENMFWYRQDPGLGLRLIYFSYDVKMKEKGDIPEGYSVSREKKERFSLILESASTNQTSMYLCASSWGEQGQQFFGPGTRLTVL.

V is TRBV5-5 and J is TRBJ2-6; the D gene is possibly TRBD1 (6 bases). Germline values: CDR1 SGHKS, CDR2 YYEKEE (reference sequence). The CDR3 runs 17 residues. The V end was cut by 2 bases, the J end by 1 base, with 13 bases between. CDR3 bases: TGTGCCAGCAGCTTCGTCCCCGGGACATCTGGGGCCAACGTCCTGACTTTC. Protein sequence: CASSFVPGTSGANVLTF.

The genes are TRBV4-1 and TRBJ2-1, with 11 bases matching TRBD2. The CDR3 totals 15 residues. Germline trimming cut 4 bases from V and 5 bases from J; bases unmatched to any gene: 4. Germline values: CDR1 MGHRA, CDR2 YSYEKL. The CDR3 DNA reads as TGCGCCAGCAGCCCGGCGGGACTAGCGGACAATGAGCAGTTCTTC. Its translation: CASSPAGLADNEQFF.

The J gene is TRBJ2-3, the V gene TRBV15, with unresolved D. CDR1 is LNHNV, CDR2 YYDKDF, per germline (reference sequence). This CDR3 region has 13 residues. Trimming removed 1 base from V and 0 bases from J, with 2 bases in between. The CDR3 loop reads CATSRASTDTQYF. The CDR3 coding sequence is TGTGCCACCAGCAGAGCAAGCACAGATACGCAGTATTTT.

The chain combines TRBV27 with TRBJ2-1; 7 positions agree with TRBD1. The CDR3 spans 18 residues. Germline CDR1 reads MNHEY; CDR2 reads SMNVEV (reference sequence). The V gene end was trimmed by 1 base and the J gene end by 4 bases; junction bases not matched to a gene: 13. In DNA, the CDR3 is TGTGCCAGCAGTTTATACCCCTCCCGACAGGGTGATTACAATGAGCAGTTCTTC. It specifies CASSLYPSRQGDYNEQFF.

CDR3 sequence (DNA): TGTGCCACTTCGGGGGGCTTGGATGAGACCCAGTACTTC. It codes for CATSGGLDETQYF. The J gene is TRBJ2-5, the V gene TRBV19; D is perhaps TRBD2 (7 bases). The CDR3 contains 13 residues. Trimming removed 10 bases from V and 5 bases from J, with 17 bases in between. Germline V gene lookup returns CDR1 LNHDA and CDR2 SQIVND (reference sequence). Using reference TRBV19 and TRBJ2-5 for the parts outside the CDR3, the full variable domain is DGGITQSPKYLFRKEGQNVTLSCEQNLNHDAMYWYRQDPGQGLRLIYYSQIVNDFQKGDIAEGYSVSREKKESFPLTVTSAQKNPTAFYLCATSGGLDETQYFGPGTRLLVL.

V usage is TRBV9 and J usage is TRBJ2-2; no clear D. Germline V CDR1 and CDR2: SGDLS, YYNGEE. With 7 bases removed from V and 6 bases from J, the gap between germline ends came to 16 bases. CDR3 size: 14 residues. The CDR3 DNA is TGTGCCAGCGCGGTTAAAGGCTTCGCCGGGGAGCTGTTTTTT. Protein: CASAVKGFAGELFF.

The chain combines TRBV11-3 with TRBJ2-1; no definite D call. This CDR3 comprises 12 residues. The germline CDR1 and CDR2 sequences are SGHNT and YENEEA. The V gene lost 5 bases and the J gene lost 11 bases, with 13 bases spanning the gap. The CDR3 nucleotides are TGTGCCAGCAGCGAAAGCCTCGCCCAGCAGTTCTTC. It is translated as CASSESLAQQFF. The full variable domain, rest sourced from reference TRBV11-3 and TRBJ2-1, is EAGVVQSPRYKIIEKKQPVAFWCNPISGHNTLYWYLQNLGQGPELLIRYENEEAVDDSQLPKDRFSAERLKGVDSTLKIQPAELGDSAVYLCASSESLAQQFFGPGTRLTVL.

The genes are TRBV28 and TRBJ1-4, with 10 nucleotides matching TRBD1. The CDR3 runs to 14 residues. V shed 6 bases, J shed 4 bases, and the junction held 2 bases outside the gene matches. Germline lookup yields CDR1 MDHEN and CDR2 SYDVKM. CDR3 bases: TGTGCCAGCAGCGGACAGGGGGTTAATGAAAAACTGTTTTTT. It translates to CASSGQGVNEKLFF.

The chain combines TRBV19 with TRBJ1-5, with 7 bases aligning to TRBD1. With 5 bases clipped from V and 9 bases from J, the junction kept 16 bases outside the gene matches. CDR1 is LNHDA and CDR2 is SQIVND in the germline V gene (reference sequence). The CDR3 has 16 residues. CDR3 amino acids: CASSRLNPGQIPPQHF. CDR3 DNA sequence: TGTGCCAGTAGTCGCCTAAACCCGGGACAGATTCCGCCCCAGCATTTT. The full variable domain, in which reference TRBV19 and TRBJ1-5 provide the parts outside the CDR3, is DGGITQSPKYLFRKEGQNVTLSCEQNLNHDAMYWYRQDPGQGLRLIYYSQIVNDFQKGDIAEGYSVSREKKESFPLTVTSAQKNPTAFYLCASSRLNPGQIPPQHFGDGTRLSIL.

This clone appeared a few times. The genes are TRBV6-5 and TRBJ1-2; a possible D gene is TRBD1 (6 bases). The CDR3 length is 15 residues. The germline V gene encodes CDR1 MNHEY and CDR2 SVGAGI. V dropped 4 bases and J dropped 2 bases, with 14 bases sitting between them. The CDR3 loop is CASSSIFDRNYGYTF. CDR3 sequence (DNA): TGTGCCAGCAGTTCCATCTTCGACAGGAACTATGGCTACACCTTC.

The gene calls are TRBV27 and TRBJ1-1, with D maybe TRBD1 (5 bases). The germline CDR1 and CDR2 sequences are MNHEY and SMNVEV (reference sequence). The V end lost 7 bases, the J end lost 8 bases, and 26 bases lay between the germline ends. The CDR3 length is 16 residues. The CDR3 bases are TGTGCCAGCACGCTTGGGGGGAAGGGAAGCCAGAAGGAAGCTTTCTTT. This codes for CASTLGGKGSQKEAFF.